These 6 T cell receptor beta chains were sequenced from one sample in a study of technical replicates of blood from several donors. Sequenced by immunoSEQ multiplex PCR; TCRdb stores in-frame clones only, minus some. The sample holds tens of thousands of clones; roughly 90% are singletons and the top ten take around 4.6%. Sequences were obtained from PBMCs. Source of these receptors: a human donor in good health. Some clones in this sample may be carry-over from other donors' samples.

CDR3 coding DNA: TGCGCCAGCAGCCAAGGCCTCGACAGGAACTATGGCTACACCTTC. It encodes CASSQGLDRNYGYTF. The chain is built from TRBV4-3 and TRBJ1-2, with D possibly TRBD1 on 6 matching bases. The ends were cut back, 1 base at V and 2 bases at J, with 11 bases in the middle. The germline CDR1 and CDR2 sequences are LGHNA and YSLEER. The CDR3 is 15 amino acids.

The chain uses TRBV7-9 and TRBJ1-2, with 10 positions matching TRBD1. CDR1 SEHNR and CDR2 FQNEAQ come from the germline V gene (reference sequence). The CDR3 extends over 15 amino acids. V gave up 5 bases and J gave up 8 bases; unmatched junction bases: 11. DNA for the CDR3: TGTGCCAGCAGCCCAGCAGGGACAGGGGCCGAGGGCTACACCTTC. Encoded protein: CASSPAGTGAEGYTF.

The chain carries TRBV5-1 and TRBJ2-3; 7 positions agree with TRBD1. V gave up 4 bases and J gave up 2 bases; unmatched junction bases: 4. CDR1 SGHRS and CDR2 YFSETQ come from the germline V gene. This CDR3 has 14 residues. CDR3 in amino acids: CASSPDRITDTQYF. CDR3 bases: TGCGCCAGCAGCCCGGACAGGATCACAGATACGCAGTATTTT.

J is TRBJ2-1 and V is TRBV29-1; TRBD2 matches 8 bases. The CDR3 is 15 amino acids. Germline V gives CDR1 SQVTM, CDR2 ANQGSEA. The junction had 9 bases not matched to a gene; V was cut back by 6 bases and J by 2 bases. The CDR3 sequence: CSVKIAGGTYNEQFF. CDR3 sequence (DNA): TGCAGCGTCAAAATTGCGGGAGGTACCTACAATGAGCAGTTCTTC.

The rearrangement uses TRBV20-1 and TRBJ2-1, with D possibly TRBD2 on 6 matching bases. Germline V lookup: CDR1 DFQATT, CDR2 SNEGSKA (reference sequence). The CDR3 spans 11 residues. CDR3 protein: CSLTSYNEQFF. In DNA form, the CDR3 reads TGCAGCCTGACTAGCTACAATGAGCAGTTCTTC.

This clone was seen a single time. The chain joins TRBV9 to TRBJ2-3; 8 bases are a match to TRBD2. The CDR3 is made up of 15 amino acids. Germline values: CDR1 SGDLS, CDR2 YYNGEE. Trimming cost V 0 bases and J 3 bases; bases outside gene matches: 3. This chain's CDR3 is CASSVGGRMTDTQYF. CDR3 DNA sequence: TGTGCCAGCAGCGTAGGCGGGAGGATGACAGATACGCAGTATTTT.